This passage covers 20 T cell receptor beta chains from one sample sequenced in a study of blood T cell repertoires in COVID-19. Libraries were prepared by immunoSEQ multiplex PCR; TCRdb keeps only in-frame clonotypes and omits some of them. The profile shows approximately 110,000 clones, approximately 90% of them singletons. Sequencing input: peripheral blood. All receptors derive from a woman in her seventies who had recovered from COVID-19.

The chain uses TRBV15 and TRBJ1-6, with unresolved D. Trimming cost V 5 bases and J 7 bases, with 6 bases left between them. The germline gives CDR1 LNHNV, CDR2 YYDKDF (reference sequence). This CDR3 region has 12 residues. The CDR3 is CATSVPNSPLHF. The CDR3 nucleotides are TGTGCCACCAGCGTTCCGAATTCACCCCTCCACTTT.

This clone was counted between two and nine times. The chain recombines TRBV7-3 with TRBJ1-1; D ambiguous. The germline V and J ends were trimmed by 8 bases and 0 bases, with 10 bases remaining between them. Germline CDR1 SGHTA, CDR2 FQGTGA. The CDR3 is 13 residues long. This CDR3 reads CASGKGVNTEAFF. CDR3 DNA: TGTGCCAGCGGGAAGGGAGTGAACACTGAAGCTTTCTTT. Full variable domain (outside the CDR3, taken from reference TRBV7-3 and TRBJ1-1): GAGVSQTPSNKVTEKGKYVELRCDPISGHTALYWYRQSLGQGPEFLIYFQGTGAADDSGLPNDRFFAVRPEGSVSTLKIQRTERGDSAVYLCASGKGVNTEAFFGQGTRLTVV.

The chain carries TRBV27 and TRBJ1-6, with TRBD1 identical over 9 bases. This CDR3 contains 15 residues. Looked up from germline, CDR1 is MNHEY and CDR2 is SMNVEV (reference sequence). Trimming at V came to 5 bases and at J to 7 bases, leaving 6 bases not matched to a gene. The chain's CDR3 is CASSPWTGVNSPLHF. Here the CDR3 DNA reads TGTGCCAGCAGTCCATGGACAGGGGTGAATTCACCCCTCCACTTT.

This chain uses TRBV19 with TRBJ1-4; D is uncertain. The CDR3 is 17 residues long. V dropped 4 bases and J dropped 0 bases, with 15 bases sitting between them. Germline V CDR1 and CDR2: LNHDA, SQIVND (reference sequence). This CDR3 reads CASSTPGRPSTNEKLFF. CDR3 DNA: TGTGCCAGTAGTACCCCGGGAAGACCGTCAACTAATGAAAAACTGTTTTTT.

The rearrangement uses TRBV9 and TRBJ2-2, with D possibly matching TRBD2 (6 bases). Per germline, CDR1 SGDLS and CDR2 YYNGEE. The CDR3 loop spans 14 amino acids. V was cut by 5 bases and J by 5 bases, with 13 bases left in between. Written as DNA, the CDR3 is TGTGCCAGCAGGGAGCTAGCGTGGACCGGGGAGCTGTTTTTT. Translation gives CASRELAWTGELFF.

V usage is TRBV28 and J usage is TRBJ1-1, with 8 bases matching TRBD1. This CDR3 is built from 15 residues. V trimming: 6 bases; J trimming: 4 bases; junction bases outside the gene matches: 10. Germline values: CDR1 MDHEN, CDR2 SYDVKM. CDR3 amino acids: CASSAHTGGSTEAFF. The CDR3 bases are TGTGCCAGCAGCGCCCACACAGGGGGGAGCACTGAAGCTTTCTTT. Full variable domain (rest looked up from reference TRBV28 and TRBJ1-1): DVKVTQSSRYLVKRTGEKVFLECVQDMDHENMFWYRQDPGLGLRLIYFSYDVKMKEKGDIPEGYSVSREKKERFSLILESASTNQTSMYLCASSAHTGGSTEAFFGQGTRLTVV.

V is TRBV7-8 and J is TRBJ1-3; 7 bases are a match to TRBD1. V lost 4 bases to trimming and J lost 0 bases; unmatched junction nucleotides: 3. The CDR3 is 15 amino acids. The germline CDR1 and CDR2 sequences are SGHVS and FQNEAQ. The CDR3 loop reads CASSSTGVSGNTIYF. The CDR3 region has the DNA TGTGCCAGCAGCTCTACAGGGGTCTCTGGAAACACCATATATTTT.

The chain employs TRBV5-4 and TRBJ2-3; 8 nucleotides match TRBD2. This CDR3 is built from 13 residues. The ends lost 2 bases at V and 4 bases at J; junction bases unmatched: 0. The germline CDR1 and CDR2 sequences are SGHNT and YYREEE (reference sequence). The CDR3 loop is CASSLAGADTQYF. The CDR3 coding sequence is TGTGCCAGCAGCTTAGCGGGGGCAGATACGCAGTATTTT.

The chain recombines TRBV7-3 with TRBJ1-1; maybe TRBD1 (5 bases). The ends were cut back, 10 bases at V and 1 base at J, with 13 bases in the middle. The CDR3 has 13 amino acids. Germline lookup yields CDR1 SGHTA and CDR2 FQGTGA. Here the CDR3 reads CATSFDRNTEAFF. CDR3 DNA sequence: TGTGCCACCTCGTTCGACAGGAACACTGAAGCTTTCTTT.

The V and J genes are TRBV7-3 and TRBJ2-5; D not certain. CDR3 size: 14 residues. CDR1 and CDR2 from the germline V gene are SGHTA and FQGTGA. V was pared by 1 base and J by 5 bases, with 11 bases between. DNA for the CDR3: TGTGCCAGCAGCTTAATGGGTATGCGGGAGACCCAGTACTTC. It yields the protein CASSLMGMRETQYF.

The chain carries TRBV9 and TRBJ1-2, with D tentatively TRBD1 (5 bases). CDR3 length: 15 residues. The ends were cut back, 4 bases at V and 2 bases at J, with 15 bases in the middle. CDR1 and CDR2 from the germline V gene are SGDLS and YYNGEE. CDR3 amino acids: CASSSGQGLNYGYTF. The CDR3, as DNA: TGTGCCAGCAGCTCCGGTCAGGGTCTAAACTATGGCTACACCTTC.

A note on this clone: Other nucleotide sequences from this sample produce the same CDR3. This chain uses TRBV18 with TRBJ1-2; D uncertain. The germline V and J ends were trimmed by 3 bases and 2 bases, with 7 bases remaining between them. The CDR3 has 13 residues. Germline V gene data show CDR1 as KGHSH and CDR2 as LQKENI. CDR3 region: CASSPEGNYGYTF. As DNA, the CDR3 is TGTGCCAGCTCACCTGAGGGAAACTATGGCTACACCTTC.

CDR3 sequence: CASSLTGQGSNEQFF. Written as DNA, the CDR3 is TGTGCCAGCAGCCTCACGGGCCAGGGGAGCAATGAGCAGTTCTTC. This chain links TRBV7-9 with TRBJ2-1, with a weak D call TRBD1 (6 bases). The CDR3 runs to 15 residues. V shed 5 bases and J shed 6 bases, with 17 bases lying between them. Germline CDR1 and CDR2: SEHNR and FQNEAQ (reference sequence).

The CDR3 protein is CASSVGQGDYGYTF. In DNA form, the CDR3 reads TGTGCCAGCAGTGTAGGACAGGGGGACTATGGCTACACCTTC. The chain is built from TRBV25-1 and TRBJ1-2, with TRBD1 matching over 10 bases. Germline assignment: CDR1 MGHDK and CDR2 SYGVNS. Trimming removed 4 bases from V and 3 bases from J; junction bases left unmatched: 2. This CDR3 has 14 amino acids.

The chain uses TRBV6-5 and TRBJ1-5, with 8 bases matching TRBD1. Germline assignment: CDR1 MNHEY and CDR2 SVGAGI. The CDR3 is 14 amino acids. With 6 bases clipped from V and 5 bases from J, the junction kept 6 bases outside the gene matches. The CDR3, as DNA: TGTGCCAGCAGGGACAGGGCAAACCATCAGCCCCAGCATTTT. Amino acid sequence: CASRDRANHQPQHF.

The chain links TRBV9 to TRBJ2-3; 9 nucleotides match TRBD2. CDR3 length equals 17 residues. The junction had 10 bases not matched to a gene; V was cut back by 1 base and J by 4 bases. Germline V gives CDR1 SGDLS, CDR2 YYNGEE. DNA for the CDR3: TGTGCCAGCAGCGTAACAAGGGCGGGGGGGCTCCCAGATACGCAGTATTTT. This encodes CASSVTRAGGLPDTQYF.

The CDR3 DNA is TGTGCCAGCAGACTACAGGGGACTGGCTACACCTTC. Its translation is CASRLQGTGYTF. The chain employs TRBV28 and TRBJ1-2; 7 positions match TRBD1. The germline CDR1 and CDR2 sequences are MDHEN and SYDVKM. The J segment lost 7 bases and the V segment lost 6 bases, leaving 5 bases of the junction unmatched. The CDR3 length is 12 residues.

This chain connects TRBV7-2 to TRBJ1-4; a possible D gene is TRBD1 (6 bases). From germline, CDR1 is SGHTA and CDR2 FQGNSA. This CDR3 spans 16 amino acids. Trimming shortened V by 3 bases and J by 7 bases, and 18 bases separated the two germline ends. The CDR3 loop is CASSFGTEQGTEKLFF. The DNA for the CDR3 is TGTGCCAGCAGCTTTGGAACGGAACAGGGTACTGAAAAACTGTTTTTT.

This chain joins TRBV6-2 or TRBV6-3 and TRBJ1-5; D gene uncertain. This CDR3 has 12 amino acids. Germline V gene data show CDR1 as MNHEY and CDR2 as SVGEGT. Trimming pared 3 bases from V and 9 bases from J, leaving 9 bases between. The CDR3 DNA is TGTGCCAGCAGTTATGCCGGGTGGCCCCAGCATTTT. This encodes CASSYAGWPQHF.

The sample holds one count of this clone. The chain carries TRBV5-4 and TRBJ1-1; D gene uncertain. Germline loops: CDR1 SGHNT, CDR2 YYREEE (reference sequence). V dropped 0 bases and J dropped 6 bases, with 27 bases sitting between them. The CDR3 totals 19 residues. CDR3 sequence (DNA): TGTGCCAGCAGCTTGGTCCAATGGTCGGGGAGGGATCGGACTGCTGAAGCTTTCTTT. Protein product: CASSLVQWSGRDRTAEAFF.